This T cell receptor beta chain was retrieved from a study of tumor and adjacent non-tumor tissue in lung cancer. No cell sorting was done before RNA was extracted from the tissue. CDR1 SGHAT and CDR2 FQDESV come from the germline V gene (reference sequence). The length of the CDR3 is 16 residues. In the case of this clonotype: Its antigen is as yet unknown. Relative to the germline gene, one junction end is altered; a read error may explain this.

The library came from three nested PCR rounds adapted from ARM-PCR protocols. TCRdb ran MiXCR on the multiplex PCR reads and lists one entry per CDR3 protein. Found here are some 120,000 distinct CDR3 sequences, approximately 71% of them singletons; the top ten hold 10% to 15%. Study conclusions and caveats: Tumor tissue had significantly higher TCR diversity than normal lung.

The sequenced sample consisted of lung tumor tissue. The chain carries TRBV11-1 and TRBJ2-4; TRBD1 matches 7 bases. The clonotype was recovered from a man aged 25-45 years with non-small cell lung cancer. In DNA form, the CDR3 reads TGTGCCAGTACCCACTCAGGCAGGGGGACCAAAAACATTCAGTATTTC. It is translated as CASTHSGRGTKNIQYF.